The sequence of this T cell receptor (beta chain) was determined in a study of glioma-infiltrating T cells. For this clonotype: Its antigen is undetermined. The conserved final phenylalanine or tryptophan is absent from the CDR3, which likely points to a read error.

The CDR3 extends over 16 amino acids. The trim removed 4 bases at V and 5 bases at J, leaving 10 bases unmatched. In germline, CDR1 is LGHNA, CDR2 YSLEER. The iRepertoire nested amplicon-rescue multiplex PCR amplified TCR alpha and beta CDR3s from RNA. One-step reverse transcription and amplification started from about 100-400 ng of tissue mRNA or PBMC total RNA. In TCRdb, the multiplex PCR reads were re-called with MiXCR into one record per CDR3 protein. This table holds approximately 190,000 distinct CDR3 sequences, more than 30% found once. Study-wide results and limits: Above-expected tissue-blood divergence occurred in all gliomas, most in low-grade ones.

V and J are TRBV4-3 and TRBJ2-7, with 11 bases lining up with TRBD2. The sequenced sample consisted of glioma tissue, nonneoplastic brain tissue, or PBMCs (not recorded which). The origin of this receptor is a human donor with low-grade glioma or glioblastoma, undergoing nonglioma brain surgery, or in good health (not recorded which). Written as DNA, the CDR3 is TGCGCCAGCAGCCCAAGTTTAGCGGGAGGGCAAAACGAGCAGTACCTC. Translated, it gives CASSPSLAGGQNEQYL.